The sample holds a few counts of the clone carrying this TCR beta chain. No antigen is known for it. Investigators isolated RNA and reverse transcribed it into cDNA to act as the sequencing template. Method: immunoSEQ multiplex PCR; TCRdb's copy keeps in-frame clones and lacks some. The table includes fewer than 100,000 clones, around two fifths detected once. This record comes from a study of CD8+ T cells in alopecia areata. The CDR3 extends over 15 amino acids. The germline V gene encodes CDR1 MDHEN and CDR2 SYDVKM. V lost 5 bases and J 1 base, leaving 9 bases between the germline ends. Study-wide results and caveats: Between patients, shared TCR sequences were less clear than in mice. This was possibly due in part to HLA diversity in the patient population.

The chain links TRBV28 to TRBJ2-6; a possible D gene is TRBD1 (6 bases). The sequenced sample was CD4+ T cells sorted from blood. The source of this sequence is a human donor with alopecia areata. CDR3 region: CASSTQGSGANVLTF. In DNA, the CDR3 is TGTGCCAGCAGTACCCAGGGGTCTGGGGCCAACGTCCTGACTTTC.